These 11 T cell receptor beta chains originate from one sample sequenced in a study of blood T cell repertoires in COVID-19. Some clones are missing from TCRdb's copy, which holds only in-frame ones; the method was immunoSEQ multiplex PCR. The sample comprises some 71,000 clones, 70% to 90% of which are singletons, and about 2.1% rests with the top ten. Sequencing used peripheral blood. The receptors here all came from a young man with acute or convalescent COVID-19.

A single count supports this clone. The chain joins TRBV9 to TRBJ1-6; D unresolved. The CDR3 spans 14 residues. V lost 0 bases and J lost 8, with 9 bases in between. Germline V gene data show CDR1 as SGDLS and CDR2 as YYNGEE. CDR3 protein: CASSVGTAYSPLHF. The CDR3 DNA is TGTGCCAGCAGCGTAGGAACAGCCTATTCACCCCTCCACTTT.

The V and J genes are TRBV7-2 and TRBJ2-1; 11 bases fit TRBD2. Germline V gene lookup returns CDR1 SGHTA and CDR2 FQGNSA. J was trimmed by 3 bases and V by 0 bases; bases with no gene match: 4. This CDR3 contains 17 residues. CDR3 nucleotide sequence: TGTGCCAGCAGCTTAGCTGTGGGACTAGCGGTCTACAATGAGCAGTTCTTC. It specifies CASSLAVGLAVYNEQFF.

This chain joins TRBV2 and TRBJ2-3, with D tentatively TRBD2 (6 bases). The V gene's germline CDR1 is SNHLY and CDR2 FYNNEI. V was shortened by 0 bases and J by 2 bases, with 12 bases between the two germline ends. This CDR3 has 16 residues. The chain's CDR3 is CASSEAPGLVTDTQYF. CDR3 sequence (DNA): TGTGCCAGCAGTGAAGCTCCGGGACTTGTCACAGATACGCAGTATTTT.

The chain uses TRBV7-3 and TRBJ1-1; D is undetermined. V gave up 4 bases and J gave up 7 bases, with 13 bases separating them. The CDR3 loop spans 13 amino acids. CDR1 and CDR2 from the germline V gene are SGHTA and FQGTGA. In nucleotides, the CDR3 is TGTGCCAGCAGCTCCTCCCCCTCGGGTGAAGCTTTCTTT. This encodes CASSSSPSGEAFF.

The chain carries TRBV3-1 (or the pseudogene TRBV3-2) and TRBJ1-1, with D uncertain. V was pared by 1 base and J by 2 bases, with 2 bases between. The CDR3 contains 12 residues. Per the germline V gene, CDR1 is LGHDT and CDR2 is YNNKEL (reference sequence). The CDR3 bases are TGTGCCAGCAGCCAAGTAAACACTGAAGCTTTCTTT. Translating gives CASSQVNTEAFF.

This clone was observed a few times. This rearrangement joins TRBV4-1 to TRBJ1-1; possibly TRBD1 for D (6 bases). Per the germline V gene, CDR1 is MGHRA and CDR2 is YSYEKL. The CDR3 runs 16 residues. The V and J ends lost 5 bases and 0 bases respectively, with 16 bases between them. The CDR3 sequence: CASSTGRGALNTEAFF. The DNA of the CDR3 is TGCGCCAGCAGCACGGGGAGGGGGGCCTTGAACACTGAAGCTTTCTTT.

The chain recombines TRBV5-4 with TRBJ2-1; 12 nucleotides agree with TRBD2. The CDR3 loop spans 15 amino acids. Germline V gene sequence: CDR1 SGHNT, CDR2 YYREEE (reference sequence). V lost 1 base and J lost 8; bases outside the gene matches: 4. The CDR3 is CASSLLTSGRHEQFF. The CDR3 region has the DNA TGTGCCAGCAGCTTGCTCACTAGCGGGAGGCATGAGCAGTTCTTC.

V usage is TRBV18 and J usage is TRBJ1-1; D is uncertain. This CDR3 spans 12 amino acids. Per germline, CDR1 KGHSH and CDR2 LQKENI. V was shortened by 6 bases and J by 8 bases, with 13 bases between the two germline ends. CDR3 region: CASSYEQTEAFF. The CDR3 nucleotides read TGTGCCAGCTCTTACGAGCAGACAGAAGCTTTCTTT.

V gene TRBV20-1 combines with J gene TRBJ2-3; 9 positions agree with TRBD2. The CDR3 loop spans 15 amino acids. V lost 3 bases to trimming and J lost 3 bases; unmatched junction nucleotides: 7. Germline V lookup: CDR1 DFQATT, CDR2 SNEGSKA (reference sequence). The CDR3 DNA reads TGCAGTGCTAGTGGCGGGGGGGCCGAGACAGATACGCAGTATTTT. Its translation: CSASGGGAETDTQYF.

This clone was seen more than once but under ten times. V and J are TRBV5-1 and TRBJ1-3; weak D call: TRBD1 (5 bases). Germline loops: CDR1 SGHRS, CDR2 YFSETQ. The CDR3 consists of 15 residues. Trimming removed 0 bases at V and 5 bases at J, with 12 bases between. CDR3 nucleotide sequence: TGCGCCAGCAGCTTGGCCGGTCAGGGAAGAAACACCATATATTTT. It is translated as CASSLAGQGRNTIYF.

This sequence joins TRBV27 and TRBJ2-1; TRBD2 aligns across 10 bases. The CDR3 totals 18 residues. Germline CDR1 MNHEY, CDR2 SMNVEV (reference sequence). V was clipped by 6 bases and J by 3 bases; unmatched bases: 14. This CDR3 reads CASSRRQGASGSYNEQFF. The DNA for the CDR3 is TGTGCCAGCAGCAGGCGACAGGGTGCTAGCGGGAGCTACAATGAGCAGTTCTTC.